Listed below are T cell receptor beta chains from one sample, sequenced in a study of blood T cell repertoires in COVID-19. Assay used: immunoSEQ multiplex PCR; TCRdb lists only in-frame clones, some missing. The sample holds under 250,000 clones, 82% seen once. Sequenced input: peripheral blood. Every receptor here comes from a woman in her seventies with acute or convalescent COVID-19. Both conserved end residues are part of each CDR3. The D gene is left open where the match is weak. Clone sizes are given selectively: once, few, many, or a class where the clone is expanded.

. | TRBJ1-1 | TRBV2 | . | TGTGCCAGCACGCCCCTCTCTTCAGGAATGAACACTGAAGCTTTCTTT | CASTPLSSGMNTEAFF
. | TRBJ2-5 | TRBV30 | TRBD2 | TGTGCCTGGAGCGCCCTAGCGGGGAAAGAGACCCAGTACTTC | CAWSALAGKETQYF
. | TRBJ1-4 | TRBV5-1 | TRBD1 | TGCGCCAGCAGCGTAGGACAGGGCCTTAATGAAAAACTGTTTTTT | CASSVGQGLNEKLFF
. | TRBJ1-2 | TRBV28 | TRBD1 | TGTGCCAGCAGTCCCACGGGCAGGGGGGCTAACTACTATGGCTACACCTTC | CASSPTGRGANYYGYTF
. | TRBJ1-1 | TRBV6-5 | . | TGTGCCAGCACAAGGGGCACTGAAGCTTTCTTT | CASTRGTEAFF
. | TRBJ1-2 | TRBV4-1 | . | TGCGCCAGCAGCAACAGGGCAGGGTCCGCCTATGGCTACACCTTC | CASSNRAGSAYGYTF
. | TRBJ1-1 | TRBV29-1 | . | TGCAGCGTTTATAAAATGAACACTGAAGCTTTCTTT | CSVYKMNTEAFF
. | TRBJ2-7 | TRBV18 | . | TGTGCCAGCTCACCACCGGACATCTACGAGCAGTACTTC | CASSPPDIYEQYF
. | TRBJ2-7 | TRBV6-5 | . | TGTGCCAGCGGCTACAGAACCGAGCAGTACTTC | CASGYRTEQYF
. | TRBJ1-1 | TRBV11-2 | TRBD1 | TGTGCCAGCAGCCCCGACAGGACAGGGATTAGGAACACTGAAGCTTTCTTT | CASSPDRTGIRNTEAFF
. | TRBJ1-5 | TRBV18 | . | TGTGCCAGCTCACCATACACAGGTAGGCCAGATCAGCCCCAGCATTTT | CASSPYTGRPDQPQHF
. | TRBJ1-5 | TRBV27 | . | TGTGCCAGCAGTTTATCCCCAGGCGCGGGGCCCCAGCATTTT | CASSLSPGAGPQHF
once | TRBJ2-5 | TRBV6-5 | TRBD1 | TGTGCCAGCAGTTCCACAGGGGTGGAAGAGACCCAGTACTTC | CASSSTGVEETQYF
few | TRBJ1-4 | TRBV7-9 | TRBD1 | TGTGCCAGCAGCACGAACAGGGGGCAAGGTGAAAAACTGTTTTTT | CASSTNRGQGEKLFF
. | TRBJ1-5 | TRBV28 | . | TGTGCCAGCAGGGGGGGAGGTCAGCCCCAGCATTTT | CASRGGGQPQHF
. | TRBJ1-6 | TRBV4-2 | . | TGTGCCAGCAGCCAAGAGGGTCGGAGCTCCTATAATTCACCCCTCCACTTT | CASSQEGRSSYNSPLHF
. | TRBJ2-5 | TRBV7-9 | . | TGTGCCAGCAGCACCTCTAGAGAGACCCAGTACTTC | CASSTSRETQYF
. | TRBJ2-7 | TRBV25-1 | . | TGTGCCAGCAGTGAAGGAGGGCTCGGCAGTAGGGGCTACGAGCAGTACTTC | CASSEGGLGSRGYEQYF
once | TRBJ2-1 | TRBV19 | . | TGTGCCAGTAGTACCTTTATAGGACAGTACAATGAGCAGTTCTTC | CASSTFIGQYNEQFF
. | TRBJ2-1 | TRBV4-2 | . | TGTGCCAGCAGCCGACTAACCCGCGGGGACAATGAGCAGTTCTTC | CASSRLTRGDNEQFF
. | TRBJ2-1 | TRBV7-2 | TRBD1 | TGTGCCAGCAGCTTCCCTCCGGACAGGGTAAATGAGCAGTTCTTC | CASSFPPDRVNEQFF
. | TRBJ2-3 | TRBV5-5 | TRBD2 | TGTGCCAGCAGTTTACTACTAGCGGGGGGAACCTATAGCACAGATACGCAGTATTTT | CASSLLLAGGTYSTDTQYF
. | TRBJ1-6 | TRBV19 | TRBD1 | TGTGCCAGTAGTAAAACCCCGGGACAGGGACCTAATTCACCCCTCCACTTT | CASSKTPGQGPNSPLHF
. | TRBJ1-5 | TRBV24-1 | . | TGTGCCACCGGGGGGGGGCGAGGCAATCAGCCCCAGCATTTT | CATGGGRGNQPQHF
once | TRBJ2-7 | TRBV2 | . | TGTGCCAGCAGCCTAGAGGGCGCAACTGTGTACGAGCAGTACTTC | CASSLEGATVYEQYF
. | TRBJ2-1 | TRBV5-1 | . | TGCGCCAGCAGCTTGTGGGGCGGAGATTACAATGAGCAGTTCTTC | CASSLWGGDYNEQFF
. | TRBJ1-6 | TRBV6-5 | TRBD1 | TGTGCCAGCAGGCCCCGACAGGGAAATTCACCCCTCCACTTT | CASRPRQGNSPLHF
. | TRBJ1-1 | TRBV5-6 | . | TGTGCCAGCAGCTTGCGGGTCACTGAAGCTTTCTTT | CASSLRVTEAFF
. | TRBJ1-5 | TRBV10-1 | TRBD1 | TGCGCCAGCAGCGCCGGGACAGGGGCGCGGGGCAATCAGCCCCAGCATTTT | CASSAGTGARGNQPQHF
. | TRBJ1-6 | TRBV4-2 | TRBD1 | TGTGCCAGCAGCCAGATGGACAGGGGGGATTCACCCCTCCACTTT | CASSQMDRGDSPLHF
few | TRBJ1-5 | TRBV7-9 | . | TGTGCCAGCAGCTTAGGAGGGGGGGATAGCAATCAGCCCCAGCATTTT | CASSLGGGDSNQPQHF
. | TRBJ1-1 | TRBV7-2 | TRBD1 | TGTGCCAGCAGCTTAGGCGGGACAGGGGTATCTGAAGCTTTCTTT | CASSLGGTGVSEAFF
. | TRBJ2-7 | TRBV10-2 | . | TGCGCCAGCAACTGGGGCAACTACGAGCAGTACTTC | CASNWGNYEQYF
. | TRBJ2-5 | TRBV18 | TRBD2 | TGTGCCAGCCCAGCGGGGGGCGGAGAGACCCAGTACTTC | CASPAGGGETQYF
. | TRBJ1-4 | TRBV2 | . | TGTGCCAGCAGGGAACAGGGTATAGGGCCAGAAAAACTGTTTTTT | CASREQGIGPEKLFF
. | TRBJ1-2 | TRBV29-1 | . | TGCAGCGCCCGGGAACAGGGAGTGGGCTATGGCTACACCTTC | CSAREQGVGYGYTF
. | TRBJ1-2 | TRBV19 | . | TGTGCCAGTAGTATAGAGCGGGGGAGAAGAGCGTATGGCTACACCTTC | CASSIERGRRAYGYTF
. | TRBJ2-2 | TRBV4-1 | . | TGCGCCAGCAGCCAAGATCAGCGGGCAGGCGGGGAGCTGTTTTTT | CASSQDQRAGGELFF
. | TRBJ2-1 | TRBV19 | . | TGTGCCAGTAGTATAGAGGGGGCGGCTTACAATGAGCAGTTCTTC | CASSIEGAAYNEQFF
few | TRBJ1-5 | TRBV18 | . | TGTGCCAGCTCAGCCGACAGGAATCAGCCCCAGCATTTT | CASSADRNQPQHF
. | TRBJ1-2 | TRBV4-3 | . | TGCGCCAGCAGCCAAGAATGGACTCCTTATGGCTACACCTTC | CASSQEWTPYGYTF
. | TRBJ2-7 | TRBV6-5 | TRBD1 | TGTGCCAGCAGTCGGGACAGGGGTAACGAGCAGTACTTC | CASSRDRGNEQYF
. | TRBJ2-5 | TRBV6-2/TRBV6-3 | . | TGTGCCAGCAGTTACTCTAGGGGAGAGACCCAGTACTTC | CASSYSRGETQYF
. | TRBJ1-1 | TRBV5-1 | TRBD1 | TGCGCCAGCAGCGCAGGGGGAGGTTCGACTGAAGCTTTCTTT | CASSAGGGSTEAFF
. | TRBJ2-1 | TRBV6-6 | TRBD2 | TGTGCCACATCCAGGGACTACTCTTACAATGAGCAGTTCTTC | CATSRDYSYNEQFF
. | TRBJ1-5 | TRBV5-1 | . | TGCGCCAGCAGCTTGGGGGCAAATCAGCCCCAGCATTTT | CASSLGANQPQHF
. | TRBJ1-2 | TRBV7-9 | . | TGTGCCAGCAGCCGCGACAGGAACTATGGCTACACCTTC | CASSRDRNYGYTF
. | TRBJ1-2 | TRBV14 | . | TGTGCCAGCAGCCAAGTCCCCGGGGTTGAGGATGGCTACACCTTC | CASSQVPGVEDGYTF
. | TRBJ2-1 | TRBV6-2/TRBV6-3 | . | TGTGCCAGCAGTGACCCGGAGTTGATCAATGAGCAGTTCTTC | CASSDPELINEQFF
. | TRBJ1-2 | TRBV19 | . | TGTGCCACTCTTCTACCTGGCAGGGCTCTTCGTGGCTACACCTTC | CATLLPGRALRGYTF
few | TRBJ2-3 | TRBV4-3 | TRBD2 | TGCGCCAGCAGCCAAGATGTTACTAGCGGGGGAGATACGCAGTATTTT | CASSQDVTSGGDTQYF
. | TRBJ2-7 | TRBV6-5 | TRBD1 | TGTGCCAGCAGGAGACAGGGGGCTGAAGGGAGCGAGCAGTACTTC | CASRRQGAEGSEQYF
once | TRBJ1-6 | TRBV11-2 | . | TGTGCCAGCAGCTTAGGGGGGGGGAATTCACCCCTCCACTTT | CASSLGGGNSPLHF
. | TRBJ1-3 | TRBV7-9 | TRBD1 | TGTGCCAGCAGCCCAGTCCAGGGGGCGACTGGAAACACCATATATTTT | CASSPVQGATGNTIYF
. | TRBJ2-3 | TRBV28 | TRBD2 | TGTGCCAGCAGTTTTTTTCTAGCGGGGGTTACAGATACGCAGTATTTT | CASSFFLAGVTDTQYF
once | TRBJ1-5 | TRBV18 | TRBD1 | TGTGCCAGCTCACCATCGCTGGGACAGGGAAGCAATCAGCCCCAGCATTTT | CASSPSLGQGSNQPQHF
. | TRBJ1-6 | TRBV6-2/TRBV6-3 | . | TGTGCCAGCAGCTCCAGTCAGGGTGCTAATTCACCCCTCCACTTT | CASSSSQGANSPLHF
. | TRBJ1-2 | TRBV7-2 | TRBD1 | TGTGCCAGCAGCTTAGTGGCACAGGGGTTAAGTGGCTACACCTTC | CASSLVAQGLSGYTF
. | TRBJ2-1 | TRBV30 | . | TGTGCCTGGAGTGCCCTGCGCGGAGTAAATGAGCAGTTCTTC | CAWSALRGVNEQFF
. | TRBJ1-2 | TRBV4-3 | . | TGCGCCAGCAGCCACAGTCTGACAGTCTATGGCTACACCTTC | CASSHSLTVYGYTF